This T cell receptor beta chain was recorded in a study of T cells in tuberculosis. Study as a whole: The T cells targeted glucose monomycolate, a mycobacterial lipid, via CD1B. Study-wide findings and caveats: A GMM-specific repertoire classifier reached roughly 86% accuracy, AUROC 0.7 to 0.9. The TCR-beta difference was not significant; alpha differences partly reflected length.

Concerning this clone itself: Antigen unknown.

Latent tuberculosis screening used tuberculin skin test and IGRA at entry. The assay was immunoSEQ multiplex PCR, and TCRdb's table has in-frame clones only and misses some. The sample consists of tens of thousands of clones, roughly nine tenths of them appearing once. The CDR3 loop spans 16 amino acids. V was trimmed by 4 bases and J by 6 bases, leaving 20 bases between them. Germline lookup yields CDR1 SGDLS and CDR2 YYNGEE. Sequencing was done on a sample of PBMCs. The TCR was taken from a donor between 5 and 29 years old with latent tuberculosis or without tuberculosis infection. The chain employs TRBV9 and TRBJ2-1, with D perhaps TRBD1 (5 bases). The CDR3 region has the DNA TGTGCCAGCAGCCCCCGCAGGGCCGGGCCTTTCAATGAGCAGTTCTTC. The encoded protein is CASSPRRAGPFNEQFF.